This record concerns one TCR beta chain sequence. Its antigen is as yet unknown. The data derive from a study of T cells in Graves' hyperthyroidism and ophthalmopathy. Study-wide points: Model output signaled ophthalmopathy a median 6.5 months ahead of onset.

For Graves' hyperthyroidism to be stable, ophthalmopathy could not progress within 18 months. PBMCs came from 9 to 10 ml fresh peripheral blood. Amplification of TCR beta CDR3 regions was performed using RNA transcripts as template. The study used the HTBI primer set for a first-round RT-PCR of the TCR CDR3. TCRdb re-called the multiplex PCR reads through MiXCR, storing one row per CDR3 protein. Among about 360,000 distinct CDR3 sequences listed, about 13% were seen once. This clonotype was obtained from a woman aged 18-29 years with Graves' hyperthyroidism. The specimen was blood.

DNA for the CDR3: TGTGCCAGCAGCGTTTCCCCTAATAGCAATCAGCCCCAGCATTTT. Protein: CASSVSPNSNQPQHF. The V and J genes are TRBV9 and TRBJ1-5, with D unclear. The V gene's germline CDR1 is SGDLS and CDR2 YYNGEE. The CDR3 is 15 amino acids. The V gene lost 2 bases and the J gene lost 0 bases, with 9 bases spanning the gap. The complete variable domain, with remaining parts taken from reference TRBV9 and TRBJ1-5, reads DSGVTQTPKHLITATGQRVTLRCSPRSGDLSVYWYQQSLDQGLQFLIQYYNGEERAKGNILERFSAQQFPDLHSELNLSSLELGDSALYFCASSVSPNSNQPQHFGDGTRLSIL.